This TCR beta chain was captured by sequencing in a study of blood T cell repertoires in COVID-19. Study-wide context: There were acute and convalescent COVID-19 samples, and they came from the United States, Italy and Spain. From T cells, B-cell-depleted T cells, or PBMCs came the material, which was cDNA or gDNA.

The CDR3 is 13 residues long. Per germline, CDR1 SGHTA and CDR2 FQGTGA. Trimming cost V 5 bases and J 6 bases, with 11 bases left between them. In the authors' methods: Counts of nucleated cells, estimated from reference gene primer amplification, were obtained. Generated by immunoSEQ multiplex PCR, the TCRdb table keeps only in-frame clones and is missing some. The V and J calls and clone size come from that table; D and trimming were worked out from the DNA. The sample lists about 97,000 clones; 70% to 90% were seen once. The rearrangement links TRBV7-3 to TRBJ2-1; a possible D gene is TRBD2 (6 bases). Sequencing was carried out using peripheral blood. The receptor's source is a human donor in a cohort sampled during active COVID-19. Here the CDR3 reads CASSQTSSNEQFF. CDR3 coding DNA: TGTGCCAGCAGCCAGACTAGTTCCAATGAGCAGTTCTTC.